These T cell receptor beta chains were read from a single sample in a study of CD8 T cells in Susac syndrome. Via MiXCR, TCRdb re-called the immunoSEQ multiplex PCR reads, giving one row per CDR3 protein. The table shows hundreds of thousands of distinct CDR3 sequences, with 95% to 97% occurring only once. Sequenced material: CD4+ T cells from PBMCs. The receptors derive from a human donor with Susac syndrome. CDR3s include the opening cysteine and the closing phenylalanine or tryptophan.

TRBJ2-1	TRBV20-1	CSARGLGNEQFF
TRBJ2-3	TRBV2	CASSTLASSTDTQYF
TRBJ2-7	TRBV4-1	CASSQERRRASGISSSYEQYF
TRBJ1-2	TRBV2	CASSRVHYGYTF
TRBJ2-1	TRBV20-1	CSAIHLIGGSYNEQFF
TRBJ2-5	TRBV3-1	CASSQDRYGTQYF
TRBJ1-5	TRBV7-9	CASSLVDRQNNQPQHF
TRBJ1-1	TRBV2	CASSQQGTETEAFF
TRBJ1-5	TRBV20-1	CSARPGQGSNQSQHF
TRBJ2-5	TRBV18	CASSPLLETQYF
TRBJ1-2	TRBV6-1	CASSRDSGTFYGYTF
TRBJ1-2	TRBV12-3/TRBV12-4	CASSFHFGDPNYGYTF
TRBJ2-5	TRBV20-1	CSARPTSGYQETQYF
TRBJ2-5	TRBV29-1	CSVARGRETQYF
TRBJ2-6	TRBV2	CASSEKRAGANVLTF
TRBJ1-1	TRBV12-3/TRBV12-4	CASRPGQGPEAFF
TRBJ2-2	TRBV6-5	CASSYFRSTTGELFF
TRBJ2-2	TRBV20-1	CSAYPPQTEELFF
TRBJ1-2	TRBV21-1	CASSGGKGTNYGYTF
TRBJ2-4	TRBV3-1	CASSQKQGPGNIQYF
TRBJ1-1	TRBV19	CASSSKSNTEAFF
TRBJ1-5	TRBV4-1	CASSQVVWGVGQPQHF
TRBJ1-2	TRBV5-4	CASSPDRTYGYTF
TRBJ2-6	TRBV6-6	CASRASGANVLTF
TRBJ2-1	TRBV30	CAWSVRYNYNEQFF
TRBJ1-3	TRBV4-1	CASSQIPGAGNTIYF
TRBJ2-1	TRBV7-6	CASSLSPGGRYNEQFF
TRBJ2-7	TRBV6-5	CASSILAGDRGVDEQYF
TRBJ1-2	TRBV20-1	CSINPPDRDGGYTF